This T cell receptor beta chain was sequenced in a study of cytomegalovirus exposure and HLA in healthy donors. Amplification used 60 Vbeta primers and 13 Jbeta primers. Repertoires were generated with immunoSEQ multiplex PCR, while TCRdb's copy carries only in-frame clones and drops some. The sample shows fewer than 70,000 clones, 73% of them seen only once. The CDR3 is 15 residues long. Germline CDR1 SGDLS, CDR2 YYNGEE. Trimming removed 3 bases from V and 1 base from J; junction bases left unmatched: 2. Sequencing used PBMCs. The chain employs TRBV9 and TRBJ2-5; 11 positions match TRBD1. The sequence came from a man in his fifties in good health and CMV-seronegative. The CDR3 loop is CASSAGTGGQETQYF. In nucleotides, the CDR3 is TGTGCCAGCAGCGCAGGGACAGGGGGCCAAGAGACCCAGTACTTC.